A selection of T cell receptor beta chains follows, all from one sample in a study of blood T cell repertoires in COVID-19. Assay: immunoSEQ multiplex PCR; the TCRdb copy retains only in-frame clones and omits some. There are tens of thousands of clones in the sample; about four fifths occur only once, and approximately 22% lies in the top ten. The sequenced sample was peripheral blood. The source is a woman in her seventies with acute or convalescent COVID-19. The CDR3 runs from the conserved cysteine through the conserved F or W. D genes are given only for firm matches. A clone size is listed for some rows: how often the clone was seen (once, few, many), or a class if it is expanded.

D gene	V gene	clone size	J gene	CDR3 protein	CDR3 DNA
TRBD1	TRBV6-5	once	TRBJ1-5	CASRIRDSGQPQHF	TGTGCCAGCAGGATCCGGGACAGCGGTCAGCCCCAGCATTTT
-	TRBV28	-	TRBJ2-5	CASITGNQETQYF	TGTGCCAGCATAACCGGGAACCAAGAGACCCAGTACTTC
-	TRBV3-1/TRBV3-2	-	TRBJ2-6	CASSPSSSGANVLTF	TGTGCCAGCAGCCCGAGTAGCTCTGGGGCCAACGTCCTGACTTTC
-	TRBV3-1/TRBV3-2	-	TRBJ1-4	CASSPIRQSLTNEKLFF	TGTGCCAGCAGCCCGATACGACAGTCTCTCACTAATGAAAAACTGTTTTTT
-	TRBV15	-	TRBJ1-1	CATSRESAELDSVTEAFF	TGTGCCACCAGCAGAGAGAGCGCGGAGCTCGATAGTGTTACTGAAGCTTTCTTT
TRBD1	TRBV9	-	TRBJ1-1	CASSVVRTGENREAFF	TGTGCCAGCAGCGTAGTAAGGACAGGGGAAAATAGAGAAGCTTTCTTT
TRBD2	TRBV3-1/TRBV3-2	-	TRBJ2-7	CASSHFGTSGMGGEQYF	TGTGCCAGCAGCCACTTTGGGACTAGCGGGATGGGCGGGGAGCAGTACTTC
-	TRBV2	-	TRBJ2-1	CASSQRGGVSYNEQFF	TGTGCCAGCAGCCAAAGGGGGGGAGTTAGCTACAATGAGCAGTTCTTC
TRBD1	TRBV4-2	-	TRBJ1-2	CASSRDRGATYGYTF	TGTGCCAGCAGCCGCGACAGGGGAGCTACCTATGGCTACACCTTC
-	TRBV3-1/TRBV3-2	few	TRBJ1-2	CASRDTGRAYGYTF	TGTGCCAGCAGAGACACCGGGAGGGCATATGGCTACACCTTC
-	TRBV28	-	TRBJ2-7	CASSPPGSYEQYF	TGTGCCAGCAGTCCGCCGGGCTCCTACGAGCAGTACTTC
-	TRBV29-1	-	TRBJ1-1	CSVVELLNTEAFF	TGCAGCGTTGTGGAGCTTTTGAACACTGAAGCTTTCTTT
-	TRBV9	-	TRBJ2-5	CASSTGSLGETQYF	TGTGCCAGCAGCACCGGGTCCCTGGGAGAGACCCAGTACTTC
TRBD1	TRBV28	-	TRBJ2-1	CASILGQGYNEQFF	TGTGCCAGCATCCTCGGACAGGGGTACAATGAGCAGTTCTTC
TRBD2	TRBV6-5	-	TRBJ2-1	CASSSIAGGPYNEQFF	TGTGCCAGCAGTTCGATAGCGGGAGGTCCCTACAATGAGCAGTTCTTC
TRBD1	TRBV7-3	-	TRBJ2-5	CASSPPGTGMKTQYF	TGTGCCAGCAGCCCCCCCGGGACAGGGATGAAGACCCAGTACTTC
-	TRBV28	-	TRBJ2-2	CASQGTGELFF	TGTGCCAGCCAGGGCACCGGGGAGCTGTTTTTT
TRBD1	TRBV9	-	TRBJ2-1	CASSVNPGQGYEQFF	TGTGCCAGCAGCGTCAACCCGGGACAGGGGTATGAGCAGTTCTTC
TRBD1	TRBV28	-	TRBJ2-4	CASSRFGTGAYRVVQYF	TGTGCCAGCAGTCGTTTCGGGACAGGGGCTTATCGGGTGGTTCAGTACTTC
TRBD2	TRBV4-2	few	TRBJ2-3	CASSSGIAGASDTQYF	TGTGCCAGCAGCTCAGGGATAGCGGGAGCTTCTGATACGCAGTATTTT
TRBD2	TRBV4-1	-	TRBJ2-2	CASSPPGGGGTGELFF	TGCGCCAGCAGCCCCCCGGGGGGAGGTGGCACCGGGGAGCTGTTTTTT
-	TRBV19	-	TRBJ2-1	CASSGASSYNEQFF	TGTGCCAGTAGTGGGGCGAGCTCCTACAATGAGCAGTTCTTC
TRBD1	TRBV4-1	-	TRBJ1-1	CASSLGQGATGNTEAFF	TGCGCCAGCAGCCTCGGACAGGGGGCCACGGGGAACACTGAAGCTTTCTTT
TRBD1	TRBV5-1	-	TRBJ2-3	CASRAGQGTDTQYF	TGCGCCAGCAGGGCGGGACAGGGGACAGATACGCAGTATTTT
TRBD1	TRBV2	-	TRBJ1-4	CASRPPGQGGKLFF	TGTGCCAGCAGGCCTCCGGGACAGGGAGGAAAACTGTTTTTT
TRBD1	TRBV5-6	few	TRBJ2-6	CASSFSGRGRSGANVLTF	TGTGCCAGCAGCTTCTCTGGTAGGGGGCGTTCTGGGGCCAACGTCCTGACTTTC
TRBD1	TRBV18	-	TRBJ1-6	CASSRDRYNSPLHF	TGTGCCAGCTCGCGGGACAGATATAATTCACCCCTCCACTTT
TRBD2	TRBV7-9	once	TRBJ2-3	CASSSGLAGSTDTQYF	TGTGCCAGCAGTTCCGGACTAGCGGGCAGCACAGATACGCAGTATTTT
-	TRBV6-6	few	TRBJ1-6	CASSYSTRFSPLHF	TGTGCCAGCAGTTACTCGACAAGATTTTCACCCCTCCACTTT
-	TRBV6-5	-	TRBJ1-3	CASSYKGISGNTIYF	TGTGCCAGCAGTTACAAGGGGATCTCTGGAAACACCATATATTTT
-	TRBV5-1	few	TRBJ1-1	CASSGDTRNTEAFF	TGCGCCAGCAGCGGGGACACAAGGAACACTGAAGCTTTCTTT
TRBD1	TRBV28	-	TRBJ1-5	CASRRSGTGGGQPQHF	TGTGCCAGCAGGAGGAGCGGGACAGGGGGAGGGCAGCCCCAGCATTTT
-	TRBV7-3	-	TRBJ2-3	CASSPLFSTDTQYF	TGTGCCAGCAGCCCTCTTTTCAGTACAGATACGCAGTATTTT
TRBD2	TRBV2	-	TRBJ2-7	CATLGTSGTYEQYF	TGTGCCACCCTAGGGACTAGCGGGACCTACGAGCAGTACTTC
TRBD1	TRBV5-6	-	TRBJ1-6	CASSLAFTQGANSPLHF	TGTGCCAGCAGCTTGGCTTTTACCCAGGGGGCGAACTCACCCCTCCACTTT
TRBD1	TRBV30	-	TRBJ1-1	CAWRTGHTEAFF	TGTGCCTGGAGGACAGGGCACACTGAAGCTTTCTTT
TRBD1	TRBV28	-	TRBJ2-1	CASSDPGQGGYEQFF	TGTGCCAGCTCAGACCCGGGACAGGGGGGGTATGAGCAGTTCTTC
TRBD2	TRBV7-8	-	TRBJ2-7	CASRVAGSYEQYF	TGTGCCAGCAGGGTAGCGGGTAGCTACGAGCAGTACTTC
-	TRBV30	-	TRBJ1-6	CAWSVPGVNSPLHF	TGTGCCTGGAGTGTACCCGGGGTTAATTCACCCCTCCACTTT
TRBD1	TRBV28	-	TRBJ1-4	CASSRGQGVNEKLFF	TGTGCCAGCAGCCGCGGACAGGGGGTGAATGAAAAACTGTTTTTT
-	TRBV28	-	TRBJ2-7	CASSLRAGLQVLEQYF	TGTGCCAGCAGTTTGCGTGCGGGACTCCAAGTCCTCGAGCAGTACTTC
TRBD1	TRBV2	-	TRBJ1-4	CASSAEGQAINEKLFF	TGTGCCAGCAGTGCAGAGGGACAGGCGATAAATGAAAAACTGTTTTTT
TRBD1	TRBV19	-	TRBJ1-2	CASSLGQGQGGYTF	TGTGCCAGTAGTTTGGGACAGGGGCAGGGTGGCTACACCTTC
-	TRBV5-1	-	TRBJ1-4	CASGTGFNEKLFF	TGCGCCAGCGGAACAGGGTTTAATGAAAAACTGTTTTTT